Each of the 29 T cell receptor beta chains below was sequenced from the same sample in a study of CD8 T cells in Susac syndrome. Random-hexamer reverse transcription was applied to about 0.45 to 1 ug RNA. TCRdb ran MiXCR on the immunoSEQ multiplex PCR reads and lists one entry per CDR3 protein. The data hold 150,000 to 200,000 distinct CDR3 sequences, with about 93% observed a single time. Sequenced sample: CD4+ T cells from PBMCs. The source is a human donor with multiple sclerosis.

The chain has TRBV5-6 and TRBJ1-2, with TRBD1 matching over 10 bases. This CDR3 contains 15 residues. The germline gives CDR1 SGHDT, CDR2 YYEEEE. V lost 0 bases, J lost 3 bases, and 2 bases stayed unmatched. The CDR3 here is CASSLGGTGDYGYTF. The CDR3 DNA reads as TGTGCCAGCAGCTTGGGGGGGACAGGGGACTATGGCTACACCTTC.

V is TRBV12-3 or TRBV12-4 and J is TRBJ2-5; the match to TRBD2 covers 8 bases. This CDR3 contains 16 residues. V shed 6 bases, J shed 7 bases, and the junction held 16 bases outside the gene matches. The CDR3 sequence is CASSPPSAGAYLTQYF. CDR3 bases: TGTGCCAGCAGCCCTCCCTCAGCGGGGGCCTACCTGACCCAGTACTTC.

J is TRBJ2-3 and V is TRBV7-6, with 11 positions matching TRBD2. V shed 1 base and J 7 bases; nucleotides not matched to a gene: 10. This CDR3 has 17 residues. Germline V gene lookup returns CDR1 SGHVS and CDR2 FNYEAQ. CDR3 DNA: TGTGCCAGCAGCTTAGGGGGACTAGCGGTGGGAAGGAATACGCAGTATTTT. It translates to CASSLGGLAVGRNTQYF.

V usage is TRBV2 and J usage is TRBJ1-2, with 10 bases identical to TRBD1. The CDR3 loop spans 13 amino acids. CDR1 is SNHLY, CDR2 FYNNEI, per germline. J gave up 6 bases and V 7 bases, and 5 bases lay outside the gene matches. The CDR3 sequence: CASTRDRGNGYTF. In DNA form, the CDR3 reads TGTGCCAGCACCCGGGACAGGGGTAATGGCTACACCTTC.

The CDR3 nucleotides read TGCAGTGCGTATCGGGACGGGGGGAACACTGAAGCTTTCTTT. This translates into CSAYRDGGNTEAFF. The chain recombines TRBV20-1 with TRBJ1-1; maybe TRBD1 (5 bases). The germline V gene has CDR1 DFQATT and CDR2 SNEGSKA (reference sequence). The CDR3 covers 14 residues. V was trimmed by 6 bases and J by 1 base, leaving 15 bases between them.

The J gene is TRBJ2-4, the V gene TRBV6-2 or TRBV6-3; possibly TRBD1 for D (5 bases). Germline V lookup: CDR1 MNHEY, CDR2 SVGEGT. The CDR3 is 13 residues long. V was trimmed by 3 bases and J by 7 bases, leaving 10 bases between them. The CDR3 is CASSYSGSNIQYF. CDR3 bases: TGTGCCAGCAGTTATTCAGGGTCGAACATTCAGTACTTC.

J is TRBJ2-3 and V is TRBV11-2; tentatively, D is TRBD1 (7 bases). CDR3 length: 16 amino acids. Germline CDR1 SGHAT, CDR2 FQNNGV. Trimming took off 5 bases at V and 2 bases at J, with 17 bases between the two ends. The CDR3, as DNA: TGTGCCAGCAGCCCCAGGGGGGCTGTCTCCACAGATACGCAGTATTTT. Translated: CASSPRGAVSTDTQYF.

The chain is built from TRBV6-5 and TRBJ2-7; no firm D call. This CDR3 has 15 residues. Germline assignment: CDR1 MNHEY and CDR2 SVGAGI. V gave up 2 bases and J gave up 0 bases, with 11 bases separating them. CDR3 coding DNA: TGTGCCAGCAGTTACGGTGGGGTTAGCTCCTACGAGCAGTACTTC. Its translation: CASSYGGVSSYEQYF.

The CDR3 coding sequence is TGCGCCAGCAGTGAGTCGAGTCTTTACGAGCAGTACTTC. Its translation: CASSESSLYEQYF. The V and J genes are TRBV10-1 and TRBJ2-7, with unresolved D. The V gene's germline CDR1 is WNHNN and CDR2 SYGVQD (reference sequence). The CDR3 extends over 13 amino acids. Trimming took 0 bases from V and 4 from J, leaving 7 bases between them.

The rearrangement uses TRBV24-1 and TRBJ2-2; D gene uncertain. This CDR3 contains 14 residues. Between the trimmed V and J ends, which lost 7 bases and 3 bases, there was a span of 11 bases. The germline V gene encodes CDR1 KGHDR and CDR2 SFDVKD. CDR3: CATRSPSHTGELFF. The CDR3 DNA reads as TGTGCCACCAGGTCCCCCTCGCACACCGGGGAGCTGTTTTTT.

The chain joins TRBV28 to TRBJ2-5; 10 bases agree with TRBD2. Germline loops: CDR1 MDHEN, CDR2 SYDVKM. J lost 5 bases, V lost 2 bases, and 14 bases had no gene match. The CDR3 length is 18 residues. CDR3 protein: CASSLGSSGRPSYETQYF. The CDR3 DNA sequence: TGTGCCAGCAGTTTAGGTTCTAGCGGGAGACCCAGCTATGAGACCCAGTACTTC.

This chain connects TRBV28 to TRBJ1-2; no clear D gene. The CDR3 runs 16 residues. CDR1 and CDR2 (germline): MDHEN, SYDVKM. V shed 4 bases and J shed 0 bases, with 15 bases lying between them. CDR3 bases: TGTGCCAGCAGTTCCATCGGCGGAGTTTCTAACTATGGCTACACCTTC. This encodes CASSSIGGVSNYGYTF.

The chain has TRBV12-3 or TRBV12-4 and TRBJ1-1, with 8 bases lining up with TRBD1. V dropped 7 bases and J dropped 10; count of bases not matched to a gene: 8. The CDR3 runs to 12 residues. CDR3 residues: CASIQIRGRAFF. The CDR3 bases are TGTGCCAGCATCCAAATCAGGGGGCGAGCTTTCTTT.

This chain uses TRBV27 with TRBJ1-2; the D is unclear. The CDR3 loop spans 14 amino acids. Germline-derived CDR1 and CDR2 are MNHEY and SMNVEV (reference sequence). Trimming removed 6 bases from V and 4 bases from J, with 15 bases in between. As DNA, the CDR3 is TGTGCCAGCAGCCCCGCGGACGGTTCCTATGGCTACACCTTC. It translates to CASSPADGSYGYTF.

The CDR3 region is CATSESQGRGPYTF. The CDR3 region has the DNA TGTGCCACCAGTGAATCACAGGGGCGAGGCCCCTACACCTTC. The chain employs TRBV24-1 and TRBJ1-2; TRBD1 aligns across 7 bases. The CDR3 loop spans 14 amino acids. Germline trimming cut 4 bases from V and 10 bases from J; bases unmatched to any gene: 11. Germline loops: CDR1 KGHDR, CDR2 SFDVKD.

The gene calls are TRBV7-9 and TRBJ2-7; the match to TRBD1 covers 8 bases. This CDR3 has 14 amino acids. From germline, CDR1 is SEHNR and CDR2 FQNEAQ (reference sequence). V gave up 1 base and J gave up 4 bases; unmatched junction bases: 3. CDR3 in DNA: TGTGCCAGCAGCTTAGTTACAGGGGGATACGAGCAGTACTTC. The encoded protein is CASSLVTGGYEQYF.

The chain has TRBV7-3 and TRBJ2-3, with 9 bases matching TRBD2. J lost 4 bases, V lost 5 bases, and 10 bases had no gene match. Germline CDR1 reads SGHTA; CDR2 reads FQGTGA. The CDR3 is made up of 16 amino acids. The CDR3, as DNA: TGTGCCAGCAGCCTTCTACCGGGACTAGCTTCAGATACGCAGTATTTT. Translated, it gives CASSLLPGLASDTQYF.

The gene calls are TRBV10-3 and TRBJ2-7; 14 bases line up with TRBD2. V shed 10 bases, J shed 0 bases, and the junction held 8 bases outside the gene matches. This CDR3 spans 16 amino acids. CDR1 and CDR2 from the germline V gene are ENHRY and SYGVKD. The CDR3 loop reads CATGTSGSSGSYEQYF. The CDR3 nucleotides are TGTGCCACCGGGACTAGCGGGAGTTCGGGCTCCTACGAGCAGTACTTC.

The chain joins TRBV7-2 to TRBJ2-1, with TRBD2 matching 11 bases. The CDR3 spans 15 residues. Germline CDR1 and CDR2: SGHTA and FQGNSA. V lost 6 bases to trimming and J lost 5 bases; unmatched junction nucleotides: 6. The CDR3 sequence: CASRYTSGRDNEQFF. In DNA form, the CDR3 reads TGTGCCAGCAGATACACTAGCGGGAGAGACAATGAGCAGTTCTTC.

V gene TRBV5-1 combines with J gene TRBJ1-2; TRBD1 is a possible D gene (6 bases). The CDR3 extends over 14 amino acids. Trimming cost V 1 base and J 8 bases, with 15 bases left between them. Germline values: CDR1 SGHRS, CDR2 YFSETQ. The CDR3 DNA sequence: TGCGCCAGCAGCTTGAACGGGGGCGTCGAGGGCTACACCTTC. Residues: CASSLNGGVEGYTF.

The table lists this clonotype with a count of one. The genes are TRBV2 and TRBJ2-1; D might be TRBD2 (5 bases). The V gene lost 6 bases and the J gene lost 6 bases, with 15 bases spanning the gap. CDR3 length: 14 amino acids. The germline gives CDR1 SNHLY, CDR2 FYNNEI. The CDR3: CASSPSGLLNEQFF. The CDR3 region has the DNA TGTGCCAGCAGCCCCTCCGGACTGCTCAATGAGCAGTTCTTC.

This chain connects TRBV29-1 to TRBJ2-5; 10 bases fit TRBD1. CDR3 length equals 14 residues. CDR1 and CDR2 from the germline V gene are SQVTM and ANQGSEA. J gave up 3 bases and V 6 bases, and 7 bases lay outside the gene matches. In DNA form, the CDR3 reads TGCAGCGTGTTACCAGGGACAGGGGAAGAGACCCAGTACTTC. It is translated as CSVLPGTGEETQYF.

The chain is built from TRBV5-6 and TRBJ2-5, with D unclear. With 4 bases removed from V and 1 base from J, the gap between germline ends came to 8 bases. Germline CDR1 and CDR2: SGHDT and YYEEEE. CDR3 length: 13 residues. CDR3 loop: CASSVQLQETQYF. The DNA for the CDR3 is TGTGCCAGCAGCGTCCAGCTCCAAGAGACCCAGTACTTC.

V gene TRBV5-1 combines with J gene TRBJ2-7; 16 bases agree with TRBD2. The V gene's germline CDR1 is SGHRS and CDR2 YFSETQ. CDR3 length: 15 amino acids. The V gene end was trimmed by 6 bases and the J gene end by 4 bases; junction bases not matched to a gene: 4. CDR3 DNA: TGCGCCAGCACACCGGGACTAGCGGGGGGGTACGAGCAGTACTTC. This gives the protein CASTPGLAGGYEQYF.

This chain uses TRBV27 with TRBJ2-2, with 9 bases that match TRBD2. The CDR3 covers 15 residues. V lost 6 bases, J lost 3 bases, and 5 bases stayed unmatched. In germline, CDR1 is MNHEY, CDR2 SMNVEV (reference sequence). CDR3 loop: CASSRGLAYTGELFF. CDR3 nucleotides: TGTGCCAGCAGCAGGGGACTAGCATACACCGGGGAGCTGTTTTTT.

The CDR3 sequence: CASSLRAEQETQYF. The CDR3 DNA sequence: TGTGCCAGCAGCTTGCGGGCGGAACAAGAGACCCAGTACTTC. The chain links TRBV5-4 to TRBJ2-5; no clear D gene. The CDR3 spans 14 residues. The germline V gene encodes CDR1 SGHNT and CDR2 YYREEE (reference sequence). With 1 base removed from V and 2 bases from J, the gap between germline ends came to 9 bases.

The chain recombines TRBV28 with TRBJ2-7, with D possibly TRBD1 on 5 matching bases. The V end was cut by 6 bases, the J end by 2 bases, with 11 bases between. Germline lookup yields CDR1 MDHEN and CDR2 SYDVKM. The CDR3 has 13 residues. The chain's CDR3 is CASRPQGTYEQYF. CDR3 in DNA: TGTGCCAGCAGGCCCCAGGGCACCTACGAGCAGTACTTC.

DNA for the CDR3: TGTGCCAGCTCACCAGCACAGAACTACGAGCAGTACTTC. Translated, it gives CASSPAQNYEQYF. The gene calls are TRBV18 and TRBJ2-7; no clear D gene. CDR3 length: 13 residues. Germline CDR1 KGHSH, CDR2 LQKENI. V was trimmed by 2 bases and J by 3 bases, leaving 8 bases between them. Combining the CDR3 with reference TRBV18 and TRBJ2-7 gives the whole variable domain NAGVMQNPRHLVRRRGQEARLRCSPMKGHSHVYWYRQLPEEGLKFMVYLQKENIIDESGMPKERFSAEFPKEGPSILRIQQVVRGDSAAYFCASSPAQNYEQYFGPGTRLTVT.

The rearrangement uses TRBV20-1 and TRBJ2-1; D could derive from TRBD1 or TRBD2 (7 bases each). The ends were cut back, 2 bases at V and 4 bases at J, with 18 bases in the middle. The CDR3 totals 16 residues. Germline V gene sequence: CDR1 DFQATT, CDR2 SNEGSKA (reference sequence). The CDR3 nucleotides read TGCAGTGCTAGACGGGGGGTCGGGACAGCTTACAATGAGCAGTTCTTC. This encodes CSARRGVGTAYNEQFF.